A single sample gave rise to the 17 T cell receptor beta chains below, sequenced in a study of regulatory and conventional T cells in RAG deficiency. The table came from immunoSEQ multiplex PCR; TCRdb's copy has only in-frame clones and leaves some out. The sample includes about 19,000 clones, 87% of them seen just once. Regulatory T cells were sorted from blood as CD4+ CD25-high CD127-low cells. This same sample was also part of a study on regulatory T cells. Turning to that study: Primers: 52 TRBV forward and 13 TRBJ reverse.

Sequenced sample: Tregs sorted from blood. The origin of the receptors is a human donor in good health.

The chain couples TRBV29-1 to TRBJ2-3; the D gene is possibly TRBD2 (6 bases). The CDR3 runs 13 residues. Germline V CDR1 and CDR2: SQVTM, ANQGSEA. The V end lost 7 bases, the J end lost 2 bases, and 13 bases lay between the germline ends. CDR3 DNA: TGCAGCGCTGTGACTAGTGTCACAGATACGCAGTATTTT. Residues: CSAVTSVTDTQYF.

V usage is TRBV19 and J usage is TRBJ1-5; 7 nucleotides match TRBD1. This CDR3 is built from 15 residues. CDR1 LNHDA and CDR2 SQIVND come from the germline V gene (reference sequence). Trimming cost V 7 bases and J 6 bases; bases outside gene matches: 12. The CDR3, as DNA: TGTGCCAGTACCGACGACAGGGAAAGGCGTCAGCCCCAGCATTTT. It yields the protein CASTDDRERRQPQHF.

The rearrangement links TRBV15 to TRBJ1-4; TRBD1 matches 10 bases. Germline trimming cut 4 bases from V and 8 bases from J; bases unmatched to any gene: 7. The CDR3 contains 15 residues. From germline, CDR1 is LNHNV and CDR2 YYDKDF (reference sequence). The CDR3 loop reads CATSKDRGPGEKLFF. The CDR3 coding sequence is TGTGCCACCAGCAAAGACAGGGGGCCTGGAGAAAAACTGTTTTTT.

This clone was observed a single time. The rearrangement uses TRBV10-2 and TRBJ1-5; D call uncertain. Looked up from germline, CDR1 is WSHSY and CDR2 is SAAADI. Trimming stripped 6 bases from V and 5 bases from J, with 8 bases between. This CDR3 has 12 residues. This CDR3 is CASRWEDQPQHF. The CDR3 nucleotides read TGCGCCAGCAGGTGGGAGGATCAGCCCCAGCATTTT.

The chain is built from TRBV5-1 and TRBJ2-5; D might be TRBD1 or TRBD2, each matching 6 bases. The CDR3 runs to 16 residues. V dropped 3 bases and J dropped 6 bases, with 21 bases sitting between them. The V gene's germline CDR1 is SGHRS and CDR2 YFSETQ. The DNA of the CDR3 is TGCGCCAGCAGCTGGGGGGAGCAGGGGCGCGAAAAGACCCAGTACTTC. It yields the protein CASSWGEQGREKTQYF.

V usage is TRBV4-1 and J usage is TRBJ2-6, with a tentative D call TRBD2 (5 bases). V lost 4 bases and J 11 bases, leaving 21 bases between the germline ends. Germline V CDR1 and CDR2: MGHRA, YSYEKL. The CDR3 spans 16 residues. The CDR3 region is CASSRTSLGNEDVLTF. CDR3 nucleotides: TGCGCCAGCAGCCGGACTTCTCTGGGCAACGAGGACGTCCTGACTTTC.

The chain combines TRBV18 with TRBJ2-2; a weak D match, TRBD1 (5 bases). This CDR3 spans 14 amino acids. Trimming stripped 5 bases from V and 6 bases from J, with 13 bases between. From germline, CDR1 is KGHSH and CDR2 LQKENI. CDR3 nucleotide sequence: TGTGCCAGCTCAGCCACAGGATTATCCGGGGAGCTGTTTTTT. This encodes CASSATGLSGELFF.

The rearrangement links TRBV6-4 to TRBJ1-5; D gene uncertain. Per the germline V gene, CDR1 is MRHNA and CDR2 is SNTAGT. The CDR3 has 15 residues. The V end was cut by 10 bases, the J end by 7 bases, with 23 bases between. The CDR3 DNA follows: TGTGCCACCCCTCCTTTTGAGGGCCCGTCCCAGCCCCAGCATTTT. It encodes CATPPFEGPSQPQHF.

V usage is TRBV6-5 and J usage is TRBJ1-5; D ambiguous. CDR3 length: 14 residues. Trimming pared 0 bases from V and 7 bases from J, leaving 10 bases between. The germline V gene has CDR1 MNHEY and CDR2 SVGAGI. In DNA form, the CDR3 reads TGTGCCAGCAGTTACTCGTCGGTAGCGCAGCCCCAGCATTTT. It codes for CASSYSSVAQPQHF.

The V gene is TRBV6-1, the J gene TRBJ2-2; D assignment may be TRBD1 or TRBD2 (5 bases each). CDR1 and CDR2 from the germline V gene are MNHNS and SASEGT. This CDR3 spans 14 amino acids. Between the trimmed V and J ends, which lost 8 bases and 4 bases, there was a span of 14 bases. The CDR3: CASREGPATGELFF. The CDR3 region has the DNA TGTGCCAGCCGAGAGGGGCCGGCCACCGGGGAGCTGTTTTTT.

This chain uses TRBV19 with TRBJ2-7, with D hard to call. The CDR3 is 14 residues long. In germline, CDR1 is LNHDA, CDR2 SQIVND (reference sequence). Trimming took 7 bases from V and 6 from J, leaving 19 bases between them. The DNA for the CDR3 is TGTGCCAGTATGTGGCGCGATGGAGAGTTCGAGCAGTACTTC. This gives the protein CASMWRDGEFEQYF.

This chain uses TRBV18 with TRBJ1-5, with D tentatively TRBD1 (5 bases). Between the trimmed V and J ends, which lost 2 bases and 5 bases, there was a span of 7 bases. CDR3 length: 13 residues. The V gene's germline CDR1 is KGHSH and CDR2 LQKENI. The CDR3 sequence: CASSPTGDQPQHF. The CDR3 nucleotides are TGTGCCAGCTCACCAACGGGGGATCAGCCCCAGCATTTT.

The J gene is TRBJ2-1, the V gene TRBV9; tentative D call: TRBD2 (5 bases). The CDR3 length is 15 residues. Germline CDR1 and CDR2: SGDLS and YYNGEE. The V end lost 4 bases, the J end lost 0 bases, and 11 bases lay between the germline ends. The CDR3 region has the DNA TGTGCCAGCAGCTTGGCTGGGAGCTCCTACAATGAGCAGTTCTTC. The encoded protein is CASSLAGSSYNEQFF.

The chain carries TRBV7-8 and TRBJ1-2; 11 nucleotides agree with TRBD1. With 3 bases clipped from V and 4 bases from J, the junction kept 4 bases outside the gene matches. Germline CDR1 SGHVS, CDR2 FQNEAQ. The CDR3 contains 15 residues. The CDR3 nucleotides read TGTGCCAGCAGCTTTAGGGACAGGGGGGCCTATGGCTACACCTTC. Its protein is CASSFRDRGAYGYTF.

The V call is TRBV28, the J call TRBJ2-7; possibly TRBD2 for D (5 bases). The CDR3 runs to 15 residues. Germline V CDR1 and CDR2: MDHEN, SYDVKM. Trimming took off 6 bases at V and 3 bases at J, with 18 bases between the two ends. CDR3 region: CASRTRVVAGYEQYF. DNA for the CDR3: TGTGCCAGCAGGACTCGAGTGGTTGCGGGCTACGAGCAGTACTTC.

Note on this clone: The sample carries other DNA sequences with the same CDR3. The chain has TRBV6-5 and TRBJ1-6; D unresolved. Germline CDR1 is MNHEY and CDR2 is SVGAGI. V was clipped by 0 bases and J by 10 bases, with 16 bases between them. CDR3 length equals 16 residues. For the CDR3, the DNA is TGTGCCAGCAGTTACTCTACTTTTGTCCGAGAATCACCCCTCCACTTT. Encoded protein: CASSYSTFVRESPLHF.

The chain combines TRBV7-3 with TRBJ1-5; D is uncertain. V was pared by 2 bases and J by 8 bases, with 13 bases between. The CDR3 consists of 14 residues. Germline V gene sequence: CDR1 SGHTA, CDR2 FQGTGA. The CDR3 coding sequence is TGTGCCAGCAGCTTACTATCAGGACGGAAGCCCCAGCATTTT. This sequence encodes CASSLLSGRKPQHF.